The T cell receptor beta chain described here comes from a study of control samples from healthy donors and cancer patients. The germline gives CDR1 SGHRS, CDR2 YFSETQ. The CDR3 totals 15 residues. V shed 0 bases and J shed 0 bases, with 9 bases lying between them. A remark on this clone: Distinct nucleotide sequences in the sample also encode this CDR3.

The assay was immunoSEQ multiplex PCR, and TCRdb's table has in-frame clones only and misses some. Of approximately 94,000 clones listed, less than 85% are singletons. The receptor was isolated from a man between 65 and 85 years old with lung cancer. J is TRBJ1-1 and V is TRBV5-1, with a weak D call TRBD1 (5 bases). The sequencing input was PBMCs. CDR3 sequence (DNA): TGCGCCAGCAGCTTGGTCGGGACGGTGAACACTGAAGCTTTCTTT. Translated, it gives CASSLVGTVNTEAFF. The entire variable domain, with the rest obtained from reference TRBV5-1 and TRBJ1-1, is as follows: KAGVTQTPRYLIKTRGQQVTLSCSPISGHRSVSWYQQTPGQGLQFLFEYFSETQRNKGNFPGRFSGRQFSNSRSEMNVSTLELGDSALYLCASSLVGTVNTEAFFGQGTRLTVV.